This T cell receptor (beta chain) is from a study of CD8+CD57+ T cells in acquired aplastic anemia. Genomic DNA, the template, was used for profiling of the TCR beta VDJ and CDR3. TCRdb re-analysed the reads in MiXCR, keeping a single row per CDR3 protein. The sample has 400,000 to 450,000 distinct CDR3 sequences; 65% to 80% are singletons. Per germline, CDR1 DFQATT and CDR2 SNEGSKA (reference sequence). The V segment lost 6 bases and the J segment 4 bases; nucleotides outside the gene matches: 7. The CDR3 is 14 amino acids. The clonotype was recovered from a human donor in good health, serving as a control. This chain connects TRBV20-1 to TRBJ2-7, with 12 bases fitting TRBD2. Sequencing was performed on sorted CD4+, CD8+, or CD8+CD57+ T cells (not recorded which) from PBMCs. For the CDR3, the DNA is TGCAGTGCGGACGCTGGACTAGCGGGATACGAGCAGTACTTC. Its translation is CSADAGLAGYEQYF.